The 26 T cell receptor beta chains given below trace back to one sample, sequenced in a study of cytomegalovirus exposure and HLA in healthy donors. The PCR used 60 Vbeta and 13 Jbeta primers. The method was immunoSEQ multiplex PCR; TCRdb's version includes in-frame clones alone and lacks a portion of them. The sample has 90,000 to 100,000 clones, roughly three quarters seen once; the top ten hold about 2%. The sequenced material came from PBMCs. These TCRs come from a man in his forties or fifties in good health and CMV-seronegative.

In its sample, this clone was seen a few times. The chain combines TRBV7-9 with TRBJ2-6, with 8 bases lining up with TRBD1. V dropped 2 bases and J dropped 4; count of bases not matched to a gene: 10. Per germline, CDR1 SEHNR and CDR2 FQNEAQ (reference sequence). The CDR3 loop spans 18 amino acids. The CDR3 DNA reads TGTGCCAGCAGCTTAACTTTCCAGGGGGCAAGGGGGGCCAACGTCCTGACTTTC. The encoded protein is CASSLTFQGARGANVLTF.

The chain recombines TRBV5-6 with TRBJ2-1, with 7 bases lining up with TRBD2. The CDR3 has 17 amino acids. With 6 bases clipped from V and 0 bases from J, the junction kept 12 bases outside the gene matches. CDR1 SGHDT and CDR2 YYEEEE come from the germline V gene. CDR3: CASTSGPRPSSYNEQFF. The CDR3 bases are TGTGCCAGCACTAGCGGACCACGACCGAGCTCCTACAATGAGCAGTTCTTC.

This sequence joins TRBV7-6 and TRBJ2-7, with a tentative D call TRBD1 (5 bases). The CDR3 contains 16 residues. V lost 1 base to trimming and J lost 1 base, with 14 bases between them. Germline CDR1 SGHVS, CDR2 FNYEAQ. Here the CDR3 DNA reads TGTGCCAGCAGCTTAGGTCAGGGATCAAAATCCTACGAGCAGTACTTC. Translation gives CASSLGQGSKSYEQYF.

The chain joins TRBV5-5 to TRBJ2-7; the match to TRBD2 covers 8 bases. This CDR3 spans 18 amino acids. The germline CDR1 and CDR2 sequences are SGHKS and YYEKEE (reference sequence). Trimming took 5 bases from V and 1 from J; bases not matched to a gene: 17. CDR3 nucleotides: TGTGCCAGCAGGTTACCACTCTCGGGGGGGCCTCCTTCCTACGAGCAGTACTTC. Its translation: CASRLPLSGGPPSYEQYF.

V is TRBV6-5 and J is TRBJ1-2; D unclear. The CDR3 contains 13 residues. The germline CDR1 and CDR2 sequences are MNHEY and SVGAGI. V was pared by 0 bases and J by 8 bases, with 10 bases between. The CDR3 here is CASSYSRRWGYTF. DNA of the CDR3: TGTGCCAGCAGTTACTCGAGGAGGTGGGGCTACACCTTC.

This clone was recorded a few times. V usage is TRBV19 and J usage is TRBJ2-5; 14 bases map to TRBD2. The CDR3 is 17 residues long. With 5 bases clipped from V and 4 bases from J, the junction kept 9 bases outside the gene matches. CDR1 is LNHDA, CDR2 SQIVND, per germline (reference sequence). The CDR3 DNA reads as TGTGCCAGTAGTCAGGGACTAGCGGGAGTACGAGGAGAGACCCAGTACTTC. Translated: CASSQGLAGVRGETQYF.

This clone has just one count. Other DNA sequences of this sample code for an identical CDR3. The V call is TRBV7-9, the J call TRBJ2-7; D perhaps matches TRBD1 (5 bases). The CDR3 length is 12 residues. Germline assignment: CDR1 SEHNR and CDR2 FQNEAQ (reference sequence). The V end lost 4 bases, the J end lost 4 bases, and 8 bases lay between the germline ends. Written as DNA, the CDR3 is TGTGCCAGCAGCTACGACAGATACGAGCAGTACTTC. Translating gives CASSYDRYEQYF.

The count of this clone is one. The J gene is TRBJ1-3, the V gene TRBV7-2, with a possible D match to TRBD1 (5 bases). This CDR3 region has 16 residues. Germline CDR1 and CDR2: SGHTA and FQGNSA. Trimming left V 5 bases short and J 0 bases short, with 14 bases between. Written as DNA, the CDR3 is TGTGCCAGCAGCACCGGGACTTTCAGCTCTGGAAACACCATATATTTT. Its translation is CASSTGTFSSGNTIYF. Drawing the rest from reference TRBV7-2 and TRBJ1-3, the complete variable domain is GAGVSQSPSNKVTEKGKDVELRCDPISGHTALYWYRQSLGQGLEFLIYFQGNSAPDKSGLPSDRFSAERTGGSVSTLTIQRTQQEDSAVYLCASSTGTFSSGNTIYFGEGSWLTVV.

This chain joins TRBV5-5 and TRBJ2-7; 7 bases match TRBD2. The CDR3 loop spans 15 amino acids. CDR1 is SGHKS, CDR2 YYEKEE, per germline (reference sequence). The V and J ends lost 4 bases and 3 bases, in that order; junction bases with no gene match: 10. The DNA of the CDR3 is TGTGCCAGCAGCACGAACATCCGGGAGGTCTACGAGCAGTACTTC. It specifies CASSTNIREVYEQYF.

This chain links TRBV6-1 with TRBJ1-4; 11 bases line up with TRBD1. In germline, CDR1 is MNHNS, CDR2 SASEGT. This CDR3 spans 14 amino acids. V was pared by 6 bases and J by 10 bases, with 7 bases of the junction left unmatched. CDR3 residues: CASRKGQGEVKLFF. CDR3 nucleotide sequence: TGTGCCAGCAGAAAGGGACAGGGGGAAGTAAAACTGTTTTTT.

The chain combines TRBV18 with TRBJ2-2; a weak D match, TRBD1 (6 bases). The CDR3 has 17 amino acids. Germline V lookup: CDR1 KGHSH, CDR2 LQKENI. Trimming removed 5 bases at V and 2 bases at J, with 18 bases between. The CDR3 here is CASSALAWTENTGELFF. In DNA, the CDR3 is TGTGCCAGCTCAGCCTTAGCTTGGACAGAAAACACCGGGGAGCTGTTTTTT.

The chain recombines TRBV29-1 with TRBJ1-4; TRBD1 agrees at 8 bases. CDR3 length: 15 amino acids. V dropped 7 bases and J dropped 0; count of bases not matched to a gene: 7. The germline CDR1 and CDR2 sequences are SQVTM and ANQGSEA. The DNA of the CDR3 is TGCAGCGCTCAGGGGGCTTTTGCAACTAATGAAAAACTGTTTTTT. It is translated as CSAQGAFATNEKLFF.

The V and J genes are TRBV2 and TRBJ1-2; 9 positions match TRBD1. This CDR3 is 16 amino acids long. V shed 3 bases, J shed 8 bases, and the junction held 13 bases outside the gene matches. From germline, CDR1 is SNHLY and CDR2 FYNNEI. CDR3 sequence: CASSDLDRGKGNGYTF. CDR3 DNA: TGTGCCAGCAGTGACCTGGACAGGGGAAAAGGGAACGGCTACACCTTC.

The genes are TRBV6-1 and TRBJ1-4; D perhaps matches TRBD1 (5 bases). Per the germline V gene, CDR1 is MNHNS and CDR2 is SASEGT. Trimming took off 3 bases at V and 5 bases at J, with 16 bases between the two ends. CDR3 length: 16 residues. The CDR3 region is CASSETAGPDNEKLFF. The CDR3 DNA is TGTGCCAGCAGTGAGACAGCAGGGCCGGACAATGAAAAACTGTTTTTT.

In its sample, this clone was seen a few times. The J gene is TRBJ2-7, the V gene TRBV4-3; no reliable D call. The CDR3 totals 15 residues. V lost 6 bases and J lost 5, with 20 bases in between. CDR1 is LGHNA, CDR2 YSLEER, per germline. DNA for the CDR3: TGCGCCAGCAGTCTCAGGCACTTCATGCCGGACGAGCAGTACTTC. Protein product: CASSLRHFMPDEQYF.

J is TRBJ1-2 and V is TRBV7-8; TRBD1 agrees at 7 bases. Germline CDR1 reads SGHVS; CDR2 reads FQNEAQ. The trim removed 5 bases at V and 2 bases at J, leaving 8 bases unmatched. The CDR3 runs to 15 residues. The DNA of the CDR3 is TGTGCCAGCAGCCATTACAGGGGCAGAAACTATGGCTACACCTTC. It is translated as CASSHYRGRNYGYTF.

This chain joins TRBV7-3 and TRBJ2-2; TRBD2 aligns across 7 bases. Trimming at V came to 3 bases and at J to 7 bases, leaving 8 bases not matched to a gene. Germline CDR1 reads SGHTA; CDR2 reads FQGTGA. The CDR3 is 15 amino acids. The CDR3 nucleotides are TGTGCCAGCAGCTTTGGACTAGTGGTTTTCGGGGAGCTGTTTTTT. Encoded protein: CASSFGLVVFGELFF.

This clone occurred once. The rearrangement joins TRBV5-5 to TRBJ1-6; 7 nucleotides agree with TRBD1. The V gene end was trimmed by 4 bases and the J gene end by 7 bases; junction bases not matched to a gene: 8. Germline assignment: CDR1 SGHKS and CDR2 YYEKEE (reference sequence). The CDR3 spans 15 residues. The CDR3 loop reads CASSTGTEDNSPLHF. The CDR3 coding sequence is TGTGCCAGCAGCACTGGGACAGAGGACAATTCACCCCTCCACTTT.

This clone showed up just once. The V call is TRBV29-1, the J call TRBJ1-4; 8 bases agree with TRBD1. The length of the CDR3 is 13 residues. Germline-derived CDR1 and CDR2 are SQVTM and ANQGSEA. The ends lost 6 bases at V and 8 bases at J; junction bases unmatched: 8. CDR3 sequence reads: CSVAQGVGEKLFF. The CDR3 DNA sequence: TGCAGCGTGGCACAGGGGGTAGGGGAAAAACTGTTTTTT.

The J gene is TRBJ2-7, the V gene TRBV15; possibly TRBD2 for D (6 bases). The germline CDR1 and CDR2 sequences are LNHNV and YYDKDF (reference sequence). The V and J ends lost 3 bases and 2 bases respectively, with 11 bases between them. CDR3 length: 14 amino acids. CDR3 DNA sequence: TGTGCCACCAGCAGTGATAGCGGCCCCTACGAGCAGTACTTC. Protein product: CATSSDSGPYEQYF.

This chain joins TRBV6-5 and TRBJ1-6; TRBD1 agrees at 7 bases. The CDR3 has 15 residues. Germline-derived CDR1 and CDR2 are MNHEY and SVGAGI. Trimming took 0 bases from V and 7 from J; bases not matched to a gene: 3. The CDR3 DNA reads TGTGCCAGCAGTTACTCGGGACAGACAAATTCACCCCTCCACTTT. Protein product: CASSYSGQTNSPLHF.

J is TRBJ1-4 and V is TRBV2, with D perhaps matching TRBD1 (5 bases). Germline V gene sequence: CDR1 SNHLY, CDR2 FYNNEI. The length of the CDR3 is 15 residues. V was pared by 4 bases and J by 4 bases, with 13 bases between. This chain's CDR3 is CASSGPGLGNEKLFF. DNA for the CDR3: TGTGCCAGCAGTGGGCCGGGACTAGGTAATGAAAAACTGTTTTTT.

The chain employs TRBV7-2 and TRBJ2-2; TRBD1 agrees at 8 bases. The CDR3 sequence is 17 residues long. V gave up 3 bases and J gave up 2 bases; unmatched junction bases: 8. Germline loops: CDR1 SGHTA, CDR2 FQGNSA. The CDR3: CASSLFAGGINTGELFF. CDR3 DNA: TGTGCCAGCAGCTTGTTTGCAGGGGGCATTAACACCGGGGAGCTGTTTTTT.

This clone was seen a handful of times. This sequence joins TRBV7-9 and TRBJ1-2; the D is unclear. CDR3 length equals 13 residues. Trimming shortened V by 3 bases and J by 0 bases, and 5 bases separated the two germline ends. Germline-derived CDR1 and CDR2 are SEHNR and FQNEAQ (reference sequence). The CDR3 DNA follows: TGTGCCAGCAGCTTGGGCACTAACTATGGCTACACCTTC. It encodes CASSLGTNYGYTF.

This clone was detected only a few times. The chain joins TRBV11-2 to TRBJ1-1; 9 bases match TRBD1. Germline loops: CDR1 SGHAT, CDR2 FQNNGV. Unmatched junction bases numbered 4, after V lost 5 bases and J lost 0 bases. The CDR3 spans 15 residues. CDR3 in amino acids: CASSHRGLVNTEAFF. The CDR3 DNA follows: TGTGCCAGCAGCCACAGGGGGCTCGTGAACACTGAAGCTTTCTTT.

CDR3: CASSLWPLNTEAFF. CDR3 nucleotide sequence: TGTGCCAGCAGCCTCTGGCCTCTGAACACTGAAGCTTTCTTT. This rearrangement joins TRBV28 to TRBJ1-1; D is ambiguous. The germline gives CDR1 MDHEN, CDR2 SYDVKM. The CDR3 runs 14 residues. Trimming removed 6 bases from V and 0 bases from J, with 11 bases in between.